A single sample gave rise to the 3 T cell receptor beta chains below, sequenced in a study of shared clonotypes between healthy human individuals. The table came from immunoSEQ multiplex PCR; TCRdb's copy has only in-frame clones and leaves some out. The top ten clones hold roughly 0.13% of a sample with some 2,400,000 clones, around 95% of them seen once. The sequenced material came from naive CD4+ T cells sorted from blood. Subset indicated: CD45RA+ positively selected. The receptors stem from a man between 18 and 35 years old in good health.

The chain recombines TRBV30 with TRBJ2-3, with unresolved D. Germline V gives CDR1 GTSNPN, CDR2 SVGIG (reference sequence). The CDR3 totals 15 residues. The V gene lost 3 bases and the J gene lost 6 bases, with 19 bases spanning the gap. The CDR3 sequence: CAWSPQGPQTDTQYF. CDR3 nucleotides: TGTGCCTGGAGCCCCCAAGGCCCCCAGACTGATACGCAGTATTTT.

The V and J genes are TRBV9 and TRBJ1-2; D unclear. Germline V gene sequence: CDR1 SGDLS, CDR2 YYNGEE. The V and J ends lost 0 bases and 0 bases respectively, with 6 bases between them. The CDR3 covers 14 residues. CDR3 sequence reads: CASSVDPANYGYTF. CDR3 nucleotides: TGTGCCAGCAGCGTAGACCCGGCTAACTATGGCTACACCTTC.

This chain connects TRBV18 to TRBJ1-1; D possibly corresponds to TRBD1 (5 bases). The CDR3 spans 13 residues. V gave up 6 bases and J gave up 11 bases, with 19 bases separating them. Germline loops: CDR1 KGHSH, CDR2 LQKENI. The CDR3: CASSPNSGTQAFF. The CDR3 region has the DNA TGTGCCAGCTCGCCGAACTCCGGGACCCAGGCTTTCTTT.